One and the same sample provided the 30 T cell receptor beta chains below, sequenced in a study of blood T cell repertoires in COVID-19. Only in-frame clones appear in the TCRdb table, and some are missing; sequencing was by immunoSEQ multiplex PCR. The profile shows over 100,000 clones, over 80% of them singletons. Material for sequencing was peripheral blood. Receptors originate from a woman in her sixties or seventies with acute or convalescent COVID-19.

The chain is built from TRBV2 and TRBJ1-5; possible D gene TRBD1, 6 bases. Per the germline V gene, CDR1 is SNHLY and CDR2 is FYNNEI. Trimming took 7 bases from V and 3 from J, leaving 10 bases between them. The CDR3 covers 13 residues. The CDR3 here is CASKGDLNQPQHF. CDR3 nucleotide sequence: TGTGCCAGCAAGGGGGATCTCAATCAGCCCCAGCATTTT.

The rearrangement joins TRBV2 to TRBJ1-1; tentative D call: TRBD1 (5 bases). CDR1 is SNHLY and CDR2 is FYNNEI in the germline V gene. V lost 7 bases and J lost 0, with 21 bases in between. The CDR3 runs to 17 residues. The CDR3, as DNA: TGTGCCAGCACCCCCCTTGGGCAGGGTAGAATGAACACTGAAGCTTTCTTT. This sequence encodes CASTPLGQGRMNTEAFF.

The chain's CDR3 is CASSFSADYEQYF. Written as DNA, the CDR3 is TGTGCCAGCAGTTTTTCAGCGGACTACGAGCAGTACTTC. The V call is TRBV28, the J call TRBJ2-7; tentatively, D is TRBD2 (5 bases). From germline, CDR1 is MDHEN and CDR2 SYDVKM. The CDR3 loop spans 13 amino acids. The ends were cut back, 3 bases at V and 3 bases at J, with 9 bases in the middle.

This clone was picked up one time. The chain couples TRBV18 to TRBJ2-4, with 7 bases identical to TRBD1. From germline, CDR1 is KGHSH and CDR2 LQKENI. V lost 6 bases, J lost 3 bases, and 17 bases stayed unmatched. The CDR3 extends over 18 amino acids. In DNA, the CDR3 is TGTGCCAGCTCTCCCCCGGGCGGGCAGGGGGAAGGCAAAAACATTCAGTACTTC. As protein: CASSPPGGQGEGKNIQYF.

The CDR3 region has the DNA TGTGCCAGCAGGCCCCAGCGGGAGACCCAGTACTTC. Its protein product is CASRPQRETQYF. V is TRBV5-8 and J is TRBJ2-5, with D perhaps TRBD2 (5 bases). Looked up from germline, CDR1 is SGHTS and CDR2 is YDEGEE. Trimming left V 5 bases short and J 5 bases short, with 10 bases between. CDR3 length: 12 residues.

This rearrangement joins TRBV6-1 to TRBJ2-7; tentatively, D is TRBD1 (5 bases). V shed 1 base and J shed 0 bases, with 7 bases lying between them. The CDR3 extends over 14 amino acids. CDR1 is MNHNS, CDR2 SASEGT, per germline. The CDR3 nucleotides read TGTGCCAGCAGTGAAGGTGGGGCCTCCTACGAGCAGTACTTC. It yields the protein CASSEGGASYEQYF.

This sequence joins TRBV28 and TRBJ2-7; no definite D call. Trimming removed 1 base at V and 5 bases at J, with 18 bases between. This CDR3 region has 16 residues. Looked up from germline, CDR1 is MDHEN and CDR2 is SYDVKM. The CDR3 region has the DNA TGTGCCAGCAGTTTATTTAAGTCGGGTGGGTTGAACGAGCAGTACTTC. This gives the protein CASSLFKSGGLNEQYF.

The chain links TRBV28 to TRBJ1-2; the match to TRBD1 covers 9 bases. V shed 3 bases, J shed 8 bases, and the junction held 13 bases outside the gene matches. This CDR3 has 16 residues. The germline gives CDR1 MDHEN, CDR2 SYDVKM. Here the CDR3 reads CASSFPDRGASGGYTF. For the CDR3, the DNA is TGTGCCAGCAGTTTCCCGGACAGGGGTGCATCTGGCGGCTACACCTTC.

The chain recombines TRBV28 with TRBJ1-5; D is unresolved. Germline-derived CDR1 and CDR2 are MDHEN and SYDVKM. The CDR3 is 15 amino acids. V was pared by 6 bases and J by 2 bases, with 14 bases between. DNA of the CDR3: TGTGCCAGCAGCCCCATCGGTCTCGGCAATCAGCCCCAGCATTTT. Residues: CASSPIGLGNQPQHF.

The J gene is TRBJ2-1, the V gene TRBV3-1 (or the pseudogene TRBV3-2); TRBD1 might be the D (6 bases). Trimming took 0 bases from V and 7 from J, leaving 19 bases between them. Germline CDR1 LGHDT, CDR2 YNNKEL (reference sequence). This CDR3 is built from 17 residues. CDR3 region: CASSQERVAGEGNEQFF. The CDR3, as DNA: TGTGCCAGCAGCCAAGAGAGAGTTGCAGGGGAAGGTAATGAGCAGTTCTTC.

V usage is TRBV4-1 and J usage is TRBJ1-2; 7 bases align to TRBD1. This CDR3 comprises 15 residues. V lost 4 bases to trimming and J lost 4 bases; unmatched junction nucleotides: 9. Germline-derived CDR1 and CDR2 are MGHRA and YSYEKL. The CDR3 DNA is TGCGCCAGCAGCCGGGACAGATTTCCGCTCTATGGCTACACCTTC. Protein: CASSRDRFPLYGYTF.

This clone has just one count. The chain joins TRBV15 to TRBJ1-1; no definite D call. V gave up 1 base and J gave up 7 bases, with 16 bases separating them. This CDR3 comprises 15 residues. CDR1 is LNHNV, CDR2 YYDKDF, per germline (reference sequence). The CDR3 DNA follows: TGTGCCACCAGCAGAGGGATAGGCGGAGCTGGTGAAGCTTTCTTT. Protein: CATSRGIGGAGEAFF.

This clone has more than one count but fewer than ten. The chain uses TRBV24-1 and TRBJ2-7; 10 bases align to TRBD1. Germline values: CDR1 KGHDR, CDR2 SFDVKD. V was pared by 4 bases and J by 6 bases, with 5 bases of the junction left unmatched. CDR3 length: 14 amino acids. The CDR3 DNA reads TGTGCCACCAGTGAGAAGGGACAGGGGAGCGAGCAGTACTTC. It encodes CATSEKGQGSEQYF.

The chain recombines TRBV28 with TRBJ1-2; D remains unclear. The CDR3 is 15 residues long. Germline values: CDR1 MDHEN, CDR2 SYDVKM. With 7 bases removed from V and 2 bases from J, the gap between germline ends came to 17 bases. The chain's CDR3 is CASIRPSGVNYGYTF. The CDR3 nucleotides are TGTGCCAGCATTCGGCCGTCGGGAGTCAACTATGGCTACACCTTC.

The chain has TRBV30 and TRBJ2-7, with 13 bases matching TRBD2. The CDR3 has 15 residues. The V and J ends lost 0 bases and 6 bases, in that order; junction bases with no gene match: 5. Germline V lookup: CDR1 GTSNPN, CDR2 SVGIG (reference sequence). The CDR3 bases are TGTGCCTGGAGTGTACTGACTAGCGGGGGGTCCGAGCAGTACTTC. Protein: CAWSVLTSGGSEQYF.

The CDR3 DNA reads as TGTGCCAGCAGCTTAGGGTTTATTAGTGAGCAGTTCTTC. This gives the protein CASSLGFISEQFF. The chain has TRBV7-2 and TRBJ2-1; D is unclear. The germline V and J ends were trimmed by 1 base and 9 bases, with 10 bases remaining between them. Germline V gene data show CDR1 as SGHTA and CDR2 as FQGNSA. The CDR3 covers 13 residues.

The rearrangement joins TRBV5-1 to TRBJ2-1, with D unclear. Per the germline V gene, CDR1 is SGHRS and CDR2 is YFSETQ. The CDR3 is 15 amino acids. Deletions cut 2 bases from V and 0 bases from J, with 9 bases between. The CDR3 reads CASSLSVSSYNEQFF. The CDR3 nucleotides read TGCGCCAGCAGCTTAAGCGTGAGCTCCTACAATGAGCAGTTCTTC.

The chain is built from TRBV7-6 and TRBJ2-1; TRBD2 might be the D (6 bases). The germline gives CDR1 SGHVS, CDR2 FNYEAQ. V was shortened by 5 bases and J by 7 bases, with 21 bases between the two germline ends. The CDR3 sequence is 16 residues long. Here the CDR3 reads CASSPEGWRVGNEQFF. DNA of the CDR3: TGTGCCAGCAGCCCCGAAGGCTGGAGGGTTGGGAATGAGCAGTTCTTC.

This clone is medium-sized (0.01 to 0.1%). This chain uses TRBV27 with TRBJ1-1, with 8 bases fitting TRBD1. This CDR3 has 13 amino acids. The ends lost 4 bases at V and 7 bases at J; junction bases unmatched: 5. Germline CDR1 is MNHEY and CDR2 is SMNVEV (reference sequence). The CDR3 sequence: CASSSRGQGEAFF. The DNA for the CDR3 is TGTGCCAGCAGTTCCAGGGGGCAGGGTGAAGCTTTCTTT.

J is TRBJ1-2 and V is TRBV6-5, with 8 bases matching TRBD1. Germline-derived CDR1 and CDR2 are MNHEY and SVGAGI. CDR3 length equals 15 residues. Trimming at V came to 6 bases and at J to 8 bases, leaving 14 bases not matched to a gene. CDR3 in amino acids: CASRDINRGLEGYTF. As DNA, the CDR3 is TGTGCCAGCAGAGACATAAACAGGGGGTTGGAAGGCTACACCTTC.

V usage is TRBV18 and J usage is TRBJ1-2, with 8 positions matching TRBD1. After removal of 3 bases from V and 5 bases from J, the junction contained 8 bases not matched to a gene. CDR1 and CDR2 from the germline V gene are KGHSH and LQKENI. The CDR3 runs to 15 residues. The CDR3: CASSPGRDRGYGYTF. In DNA, the CDR3 is TGTGCCAGCTCACCGGGCCGAGACAGGGGATATGGCTACACCTTC.

CDR3 sequence reads: CASSLSGQSYGYTF. In DNA, the CDR3 is TGTGCCAGCAGTTTATCAGGACAGAGCTATGGCTACACCTTC. The chain is built from TRBV28 and TRBJ1-2; tentatively, D is TRBD1 (6 bases). The V gene lost 1 base and the J gene lost 4 bases, with 10 bases spanning the gap. Per the germline V gene, CDR1 is MDHEN and CDR2 is SYDVKM. The CDR3 totals 14 residues.

The chain recombines TRBV2 with TRBJ1-6; no clear D. Trimming left V 7 bases short and J 7 bases short, with 14 bases between. The CDR3 extends over 14 amino acids. The germline CDR1 and CDR2 sequences are SNHLY and FYNNEI. CDR3 sequence reads: CASTKESANSPLHF. For the CDR3, the DNA is TGTGCCAGCACGAAGGAGAGTGCGAATTCACCCCTCCACTTT.

The CDR3 region is CASSLGGGARAVEQYF. CDR3 coding DNA: TGTGCCAGCAGCTTGGGGGGCGGGGCCCGTGCGGTGGAGCAGTACTTC. J is TRBJ2-7 and V is TRBV5-4, with a weak D call TRBD2 (6 bases). Trimming stripped 0 bases from V and 7 bases from J, with 20 bases between. This CDR3 spans 16 amino acids. Germline CDR1 and CDR2: SGHNT and YYREEE (reference sequence).

This clone was seen a few times. V and J are TRBV20-1 and TRBJ2-7, with 7 bases matching TRBD2. V gave up 6 bases and J gave up 6 bases; unmatched junction bases: 5. CDR1 and CDR2 (germline): DFQATT, SNEGSKA (reference sequence). This CDR3 contains 11 residues. The CDR3 region has the DNA TGCAGTGCCCCGGGAGGCGGCGAGCAGTACTTC. This encodes CSAPGGGEQYF.

The chain recombines TRBV18 with TRBJ1-1; no definite D call. CDR3 length equals 15 residues. Trimming removed 0 bases from V and 4 bases from J, with 12 bases in between. The germline V gene has CDR1 KGHSH and CDR2 LQKENI. For the CDR3, the DNA is TGTGCCAGCTCACCACCGAGTGGTTTTGGCACTGAAGCTTTCTTT. Residues: CASSPPSGFGTEAFF.

This chain joins TRBV4-2 and TRBJ2-1, with a tentative D call TRBD1 (5 bases). This CDR3 comprises 14 residues. Trimming shortened V by 5 bases and J by 8 bases, and 16 bases separated the two germline ends. CDR1 and CDR2 from the germline V gene are LGHNA and YNFKEQ. This CDR3 reads CASSAMGPVYEQFF. The CDR3 DNA sequence: TGTGCCAGCAGCGCCATGGGGCCCGTCTATGAGCAGTTCTTC.

The rearrangement links TRBV2 to TRBJ1-2; D is uncertain. V lost 2 bases and J 2 bases, leaving 3 bases between the germline ends. CDR3 length: 12 amino acids. Germline CDR1 and CDR2: SNHLY and FYNNEI. CDR3: CASSEQNYGYTF. CDR3 in DNA: TGTGCCAGCAGTGAACAGAACTATGGCTACACCTTC.

The CDR3 nucleotides are TGTGCCAGCAGCTCAAATACCGGGACAGGGGAATCGGGCTACACCTTC. This encodes CASSSNTGTGESGYTF. V is TRBV7-3 and J is TRBJ1-2; the match to TRBD1 covers 10 bases. The CDR3 loop spans 16 amino acids. CDR1 is SGHTA, CDR2 FQGTGA, per germline. V was pared by 4 bases and J by 8 bases, with 13 bases of the junction left unmatched.

This clone appeared a few times. The chain links TRBV5-1 to TRBJ1-1; 10 bases agree with TRBD1. The V gene's germline CDR1 is SGHRS and CDR2 YFSETQ. CDR3 length: 14 residues. V shed 3 bases and J 5 bases; nucleotides not matched to a gene: 4. In DNA, the CDR3 is TGCGCCAGCAGCTCCTCGGACAGGGGGACTGAAGCTTTCTTT. This codes for CASSSSDRGTEAFF.